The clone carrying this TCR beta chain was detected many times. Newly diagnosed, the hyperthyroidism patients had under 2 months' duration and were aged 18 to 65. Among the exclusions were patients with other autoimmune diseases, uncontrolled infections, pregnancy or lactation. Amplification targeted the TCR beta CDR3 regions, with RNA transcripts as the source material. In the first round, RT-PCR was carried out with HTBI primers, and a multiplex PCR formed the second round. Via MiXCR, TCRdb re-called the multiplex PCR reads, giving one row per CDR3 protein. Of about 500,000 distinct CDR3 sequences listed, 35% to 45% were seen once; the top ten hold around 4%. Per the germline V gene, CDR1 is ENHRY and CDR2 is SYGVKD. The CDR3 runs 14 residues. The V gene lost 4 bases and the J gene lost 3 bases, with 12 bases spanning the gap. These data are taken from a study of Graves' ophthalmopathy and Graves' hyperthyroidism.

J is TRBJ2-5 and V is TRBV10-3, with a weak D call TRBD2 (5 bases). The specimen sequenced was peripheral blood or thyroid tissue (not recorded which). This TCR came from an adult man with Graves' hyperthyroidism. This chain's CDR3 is CAISGGWNEETQYF. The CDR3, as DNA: TGTGCCATCAGTGGAGGGTGGAACGAAGAGACCCAGTACTTC.